The 7 T cell receptor beta chains below all came from one sample that was sequenced in a study of control samples from healthy donors and cancer patients. The method was immunoSEQ multiplex PCR; TCRdb's version includes in-frame clones alone and lacks a portion of them. The top ten hold around 2.5% of the sample, which has 100,000 to 150,000 clones, 80% to 95% seen once. Sequencing was carried out using blood. The receptors stem from a man aged 40-49 years in good health.

The V call is TRBV10-3, the J call TRBJ1-4; 8 bases line up with TRBD1. Unmatched junction bases numbered 3, after V lost 6 bases and J lost 6 bases. This CDR3 spans 13 amino acids. Germline V gene lookup returns CDR1 ENHRY and CDR2 SYGVKD. This chain's CDR3 is CAIRQGGDEKLFF. The CDR3 nucleotides read TGTGCCATCAGACAGGGGGGGGATGAAAAACTGTTTTTT.

The chain has TRBV6-5 and TRBJ1-1; D may be TRBD1 (6 bases). The CDR3 spans 14 residues. CDR1 is MNHEY, CDR2 SVGAGI, per germline. V gave up 7 bases and J gave up 9 bases, with 21 bases separating them. CDR3 sequence reads: CASTTIQITGKAFF. The CDR3, as DNA: TGTGCCAGCACTACGATCCAGATTACAGGGAAAGCTTTCTTT.

V is TRBV7-3 and J is TRBJ2-7; D not certain. The CDR3 has 13 amino acids. The germline V gene has CDR1 SGHTA and CDR2 FQGTGA. The ends were cut back, 4 bases at V and 3 bases at J, with 10 bases in the middle. CDR3 DNA sequence: TGTGCCAGCAGCTACTCTCCGGGCTACGAGCAGTACTTC. This translates into CASSYSPGYEQYF.

The chain combines TRBV7-9 with TRBJ1-5; TRBD1 agrees at 11 bases. This CDR3 is 17 amino acids long. After removal of 5 bases from V and 1 base from J, the junction contained 7 bases not matched to a gene. Germline V CDR1 and CDR2: SEHNR, FQNEAQ (reference sequence). The CDR3 DNA is TGTGCCAGCAGCAATTCGGGGACAGGGGGAAGCAATCAGCCCCAGCATTTT. This codes for CASSNSGTGGSNQPQHF.

The chain employs TRBV5-4 and TRBJ1-6; 9 bases line up with TRBD1. The CDR3 totals 14 residues. Germline trimming cut 6 bases from V and 10 bases from J; bases unmatched to any gene: 8. Per the germline V gene, CDR1 is SGHNT and CDR2 is YYREEE (reference sequence). CDR3 DNA: TGTGCCAGCACCTTTGACAGGGGGTCCTCACCCCTCCACTTT. This encodes CASTFDRGSSPLHF.

This chain joins TRBV15 and TRBJ1-4, with no clear D. CDR3 size: 15 residues. The ends were cut back, 5 bases at V and 6 bases at J, with 16 bases in the middle. Looked up from germline, CDR1 is LNHNV and CDR2 is YYDKDF (reference sequence). CDR3 bases: TGTGCCACCAGCCGCCGAGGTCGGGTGGATGAAAAACTGTTTTTT. It translates to CATSRRGRVDEKLFF.

J is TRBJ1-4 and V is TRBV10-3; 7 nucleotides align to TRBD1. Germline V gene lookup returns CDR1 ENHRY and CDR2 SYGVKD. The junction had 9 bases not matched to a gene; V was cut back by 0 bases and J by 5 bases. The CDR3 totals 17 residues. As DNA, the CDR3 is TGTGCCATCAGTGAGTCGGCACCGGGACAGAAAAATGAAAAACTGTTTTTT. This gives the protein CAISESAPGQKNEKLFF.